This T cell receptor (beta chain) stems from a study of early stage breast cancer tumors. Blood replicates held 0.5 ug DNA, tumor or normal breast roughly 1.5 ug, two each. Assay used: immunoSEQ multiplex PCR; TCRdb lists only in-frame clones, some missing. The table records 50,000 to 75,000 clones, about three quarters of them present only once. Whole-study findings and limits: Comparing each tissue with blood distinguished tumor from normal in most of the 16 patients.

To note about this clone: The antigen is unknown.

Germline lookup yields CDR1 MNHNY and CDR2 SVGAGI (reference sequence). The ends were cut back, 2 bases at V and 15 bases at J, with 14 bases in the middle. This CDR3 comprises 13 residues. The source is a person between 30 and 45 years old with breast cancer. Source material: blood. The chain couples TRBV6-6 to TRBJ1-6, with D hard to call. The CDR3 reads CASSYDAAQVLHF. DNA of the CDR3: TGTGCCAGCAGTTACGACGCGGCTCAGGTCCTCCACTTT.